These 22 T cell receptor beta chains share one sample of origin, sequenced in a study of T cell responses to AZD1222 COVID-19 vaccine. Sequencing used immunoSEQ multiplex PCR; TCRdb keeps in-frame clones, though not all of them. The sample carries roughly 30,000 clones, 75% to 85% recorded once. Sequenced here: peripheral blood, sampled 28 days after the second AZD1222 dose. The receptors come from an adult who received the AZD1222 COVID-19 vaccine.

The chain joins TRBV2 to TRBJ1-5; D is undetermined. The CDR3 has 16 residues. The V gene lost 6 bases and the J gene lost 2 bases, with 17 bases spanning the gap. Per germline, CDR1 SNHLY and CDR2 FYNNEI. The CDR3 DNA reads as TGTGCCAGCAGACCCCATGGGAGTGCGGGCAATCAGCCCCAGCATTTT. It codes for CASRPHGSAGNQPQHF. Full variable domain (rest looked up from reference TRBV2 and TRBJ1-5): EPEVTQTPSHQVTQMGQEVILRCVPISNHLYFYWYRQILGQKVEFLVSFYNNEISEKSEIFDDQFSVERPDGSNFTLKIRSTKLEDSAMYFCASRPHGSAGNQPQHFGDGTRLSIL.

This clone was observed once. The chain employs TRBV28 and TRBJ2-3; 9 nucleotides agree with TRBD1. The CDR3 consists of 16 residues. After removal of 6 bases from V and 5 bases from J, the junction contained 12 bases not matched to a gene. Germline V gene lookup returns CDR1 MDHEN and CDR2 SYDVKM. The CDR3 nucleotides are TGTGCCAGCAGCGGTCCGAGGACAGGGGCGGGAGATACGCAGTATTTT. Translating gives CASSGPRTGAGDTQYF.

The J gene is TRBJ2-5, the V gene TRBV18; 8 bases map to TRBD1. V lost 1 base to trimming and J lost 5 bases; unmatched junction nucleotides: 9. The CDR3 consists of 16 residues. The germline CDR1 and CDR2 sequences are KGHSH and LQKENI. The CDR3 coding sequence is TGTGCCAGCTCACCACTAATTTGGGACAGGCGTGAGACCCAGTACTTC. This codes for CASSPLIWDRRETQYF.

The rearrangement joins TRBV19 to TRBJ1-1; D gene uncertain. The CDR3 extends over 12 amino acids. V was cut by 5 bases and J by 5 bases, with 9 bases left in between. Germline assignment: CDR1 LNHDA and CDR2 SQIVND (reference sequence). In nucleotides, the CDR3 is TGTGCCAGTAGTGCCAGGACGACTGAAGCTTTCTTT. Translation: CASSARTTEAFF.

V and J are TRBV7-9 and TRBJ2-7, with D maybe TRBD2 (6 bases). The CDR3 loop spans 13 amino acids. Trimming stripped 5 bases from V and 4 bases from J, with 12 bases between. CDR1 and CDR2 (germline): SEHNR, FQNEAQ (reference sequence). DNA for the CDR3: TGTGCCAGCAGCGACCGGGACTCATACGAGCAGTACTTC. It is translated as CASSDRDSYEQYF.

The chain has TRBV20-1 and TRBJ2-7; D gene uncertain. CDR3 length: 11 amino acids. Trimming shortened V by 7 bases and J by 3 bases, and 10 bases separated the two germline ends. Germline assignment: CDR1 DFQATT and CDR2 SNEGSKA (reference sequence). The CDR3 DNA is TGCAGTGTAGGCCAGAACTACGAGCAGTACTTC. This sequence encodes CSVGQNYEQYF.

The chain recombines TRBV5-1 with TRBJ1-3; weak D call: TRBD1 (6 bases). Looked up from germline, CDR1 is SGHRS and CDR2 is YFSETQ. There are 16 residues in the CDR3. V was clipped by 3 bases and J by 4 bases, with 17 bases between them. CDR3 region: CASSSEGGLGGNTIYF. The DNA of the CDR3 is TGCGCCAGCAGCTCAGAGGGGGGCCTCGGAGGAAACACCATATATTTT.

CDR3 nucleotides: TGTGCCAGCAGCCAAGATGATCGGTATCTCACCGGGGAGCTGTTTTTT. It specifies CASSQDDRYLTGELFF. V gene TRBV3-1 (or the pseudogene TRBV3-2) combines with J gene TRBJ2-2; no clear D. Germline V gives CDR1 LGHDT, CDR2 YNNKEL (reference sequence). V was clipped by 0 bases and J by 4 bases, with 12 bases between them. This CDR3 has 16 residues.

The chain is built from TRBV14 and TRBJ2-6, with a weak D call TRBD2 (6 bases). V lost 1 base, J lost 0 bases, and 13 bases lay in between. The CDR3 has 18 residues. Germline assignment: CDR1 SGHDN and CDR2 FVKESK. The CDR3: CASSQGGVAFSGANVLTF. The CDR3 nucleotides read TGTGCCAGCAGCCAAGGGGGGGTCGCCTTCTCTGGGGCCAACGTCCTGACTTTC.

The chain links TRBV29-1 to TRBJ1-2, with D unclear. With 0 bases removed from V and 5 bases from J, the gap between germline ends came to 10 bases. Germline V gene sequence: CDR1 SQVTM, CDR2 ANQGSEA. The CDR3 loop spans 13 amino acids. CDR3 region: CSVEEQLEYGYTF. CDR3 DNA sequence: TGCAGCGTTGAAGAACAACTCGAGTATGGCTACACCTTC.

The sample holds one count of this clone. The chain carries TRBV10-3 and TRBJ2-7, with a weak D call TRBD1 (6 bases). Germline assignment: CDR1 ENHRY and CDR2 SYGVKD. V dropped 6 bases and J dropped 5 bases, with 17 bases sitting between them. This CDR3 contains 14 residues. CDR3 protein: CAIRNPQGSDEQYF. CDR3 DNA sequence: TGTGCCATCAGAAACCCACAGGGATCCGACGAGCAGTACTTC.

The chain carries TRBV21-1 and TRBJ2-7; the DNA was not compared with TRBD2, the D call given in the table. TRBV21-1 is marked as a pseudogene. The CDR3 has 15 amino acids. For the CDR3, the DNA is TGTGCCAGCAGCAAAGGGGGGGAGCTGAGCTACGAGCAGTACGTC. The encoded protein is CASSKGGELSYEQYV.

This clone was seen only once. V is TRBV18 and J is TRBJ2-1; 7 bases are a match to TRBD2. V gave up 5 bases and J gave up 1 base; unmatched junction bases: 8. CDR1 and CDR2 from the germline V gene are KGHSH and LQKENI. The length of the CDR3 is 16 residues. CDR3 in amino acids: CASSGGVSGSYNEQFF. CDR3 sequence (DNA): TGTGCCAGCTCAGGGGGGGTTAGCGGTTCCTACAATGAGCAGTTCTTC.

This rearrangement joins TRBV14 to TRBJ1-2, with D hard to call. CDR3 length: 14 residues. V was clipped by 4 bases and J by 4 bases, with 13 bases between them. Germline CDR1 and CDR2: SGHDN and FVKESK. CDR3 loop: CASSRSGAAYGYTF. In DNA, the CDR3 is TGTGCCAGCAGCCGGAGTGGTGCAGCCTATGGCTACACCTTC.

In this sample, this clone turned up once. The chain combines TRBV7-2 with TRBJ2-1; D gene ambiguous. The V end was cut by 5 bases, the J end by 0 bases, with 14 bases between. The length of the CDR3 is 16 residues. CDR1 is SGHTA, CDR2 FQGNSA, per germline. CDR3 sequence reads: CASSHGQVRSYNEQFF. CDR3 nucleotide sequence: TGTGCCAGCAGCCACGGGCAGGTCCGCTCCTACAATGAGCAGTTCTTC.

The V call is TRBV19, the J call TRBJ2-3; a weak D match, TRBD1 (6 bases). Germline loops: CDR1 LNHDA, CDR2 SQIVND (reference sequence). V was cut by 5 bases and J by 6 bases, with 12 bases left in between. This CDR3 is 13 amino acids long. CDR3: CASSSQGWDTQYF. As DNA, the CDR3 is TGTGCCAGTAGTTCACAGGGTTGGGATACGCAGTATTTT.

The chain has TRBV29-1 and TRBJ1-1, with TRBD1 identical over 7 bases. The CDR3 consists of 11 residues. Germline CDR1 and CDR2: SQVTM and ANQGSEA. With 6 bases clipped from V and 7 bases from J, the junction kept 5 bases outside the gene matches. The CDR3 protein is CSVQGEGEAFF. The CDR3 DNA is TGCAGCGTGCAGGGGGAGGGTGAAGCTTTCTTT. Full variable domain (remainder filled in from reference TRBV29-1 and TRBJ1-1): SAVISQKPSRDICQRGTSLTIQCQVDSQVTMMFWYRQQPGQSLTLIATANQGSEATYESGFVIDKFPISRPNLTFSTLTVSNMSPEDSSIYLCSVQGEGEAFFGQGTRLTVV.

V usage is TRBV27 and J usage is TRBJ2-7, with D possibly TRBD1 on 6 matching bases. Deletions cut 0 bases from V and 0 bases from J, with 9 bases between. Germline V lookup: CDR1 MNHEY, CDR2 SMNVEV (reference sequence). The CDR3 totals 15 residues. CDR3 bases: TGTGCCAGCAGTTTATCCAGGGGTCACTCCTACGAGCAGTACGTC. It is translated as CASSLSRGHSYEQYV.

This clone was seen a handful of times. The V call is TRBV9, the J call TRBJ1-1; D uncertain. The V gene lost 0 bases and the J gene lost 1 base, with 7 bases spanning the gap. The germline gives CDR1 SGDLS, CDR2 YYNGEE. The CDR3 extends over 14 amino acids. In DNA form, the CDR3 reads TGTGCCAGCAGCGTAGGTCAGCAGAACACTGAAGCTTTCTTT. Translated: CASSVGQQNTEAFF.

This clone was recorded only once. The V and J genes are TRBV7-2 and TRBJ1-5, with no clear D. This CDR3 contains 14 residues. Germline V lookup: CDR1 SGHTA, CDR2 FQGNSA. Trimming shortened V by 5 bases and J by 6 bases, and 14 bases separated the two germline ends. CDR3 in DNA: TGTGCCAGCAGCCTCGGGTGGCTATCTCAGCCCCAGCATTTT. This sequence encodes CASSLGWLSQPQHF.

This chain links TRBV5-6 with TRBJ2-7; D gene ambiguous. Per germline, CDR1 SGHDT and CDR2 YYEEEE. This CDR3 has 13 residues. The ends were cut back, 0 bases at V and 3 bases at J, with 7 bases in the middle. CDR3 sequence: CASSLDGYYEQYF. For the CDR3, the DNA is TGTGCCAGCAGCTTGGACGGTTACTACGAGCAGTACTTC.

The rearrangement uses TRBV7-2 and TRBJ2-1, with 11 bases matching TRBD2. Germline CDR1 and CDR2: SGHTA and FQGNSA. The CDR3 covers 19 residues. Trimming took 2 bases from V and 7 from J; bases not matched to a gene: 16. CDR3 region: CASSLKVVLAGGVRNEQFF. The CDR3 DNA reads TGTGCCAGCAGCTTAAAAGTGGTCCTAGCGGGAGGAGTTAGAAATGAGCAGTTCTTC.